Shown below are 9 T cell receptor beta chains from a single sample sequenced in a study of T-cell reconstitution after alpha-beta-depleted transplantation in children. Unique molecular identifiers were incorporated when the TCRbeta library was constructed. MiXCR was run by TCRdb on the PCR reads, yielding one entry per CDR3 protein. Altogether roughly 350,000 distinct CDR3 sequences are present, 16% being singletons, with the ten largest covering roughly 40%. The sequencing used PBMCs, mostly from graft donor cells, collected 360 days after TCRalphabeta/CD19-depleted stem cell transplant. The receptors here all came from a male patient between 2 and 10 years old who had a stem cell transplant for acute lymphoblastic leukemia, so the T cells may come from the graft donor.

V is TRBV25-1 and J is TRBJ2-7, with 7 bases identical to TRBD1. The CDR3 is made up of 16 amino acids. V trimming: 4 bases; J trimming: 3 bases; junction bases outside the gene matches: 12. Germline V lookup: CDR1 MGHDK, CDR2 SYGVNS. In nucleotides, the CDR3 is TGTGCCAGCAGTGGACAGGGTTCGTCAATGGACTACGAGCAGTACTTC. It is translated as CASSGQGSSMDYEQYF.

This clonotype was detected a few times. In DNA, the CDR3 is TGTGCCAGCAGCGCAACGGGACTAGCGGAGGGTGAGCAGTTCTTC. This sequence encodes CASSATGLAEGEQFF. The chain links TRBV9 to TRBJ2-1; TRBD2 aligns across 11 bases. There are 15 residues in the CDR3. Losses at the gene ends were 3 bases for V and 9 bases for J; bases not matched to a gene: 8. CDR1 and CDR2 from the germline V gene are SGDLS and YYNGEE.

This chain connects TRBV6-2 or TRBV6-3 to TRBJ2-3, with TRBD1 matching 7 bases. Trimming took 5 bases from V and 5 from J; bases not matched to a gene: 7. The CDR3 has 14 amino acids. From germline, CDR1 is MNHEY and CDR2 SVGEGT. For the CDR3, the DNA is TGTGCCAGCAGTCCCGGACAGGTACAAGATACGCAGTATTTT. This sequence encodes CASSPGQVQDTQYF.

This clonotype was counted only a few times. The genes are TRBV4-3 and TRBJ2-7, with D uncertain. V was pared by 0 bases and J by 4 bases, with 16 bases between. The germline V gene encodes CDR1 LGHNA and CDR2 YSLEER. The CDR3 extends over 16 amino acids. This CDR3 reads CASSQEERLDTYEQYF. The CDR3 DNA sequence: TGCGCCAGCAGCCAAGAGGAACGCTTAGACACGTACGAGCAGTACTTC.

This clonotype was seen more than once but under ten times. V is TRBV4-1 and J is TRBJ2-7, with D possibly matching TRBD2 (6 bases). The CDR3 totals 17 residues. Looked up from germline, CDR1 is MGHRA and CDR2 is YSYEKL. V lost 1 base to trimming and J lost 1 base, with 17 bases between them. In DNA, the CDR3 is TGCGCCAGCAGCCAAGTTCTATTGCGGGAAGGTTCCTACGAGCAGTACTTC. Residues: CASSQVLLREGSYEQYF.

V gene TRBV20-1 combines with J gene TRBJ1-2; the match to TRBD1 covers 9 bases. The V gene end was trimmed by 0 bases and the J gene end by 5 bases; junction bases not matched to a gene: 7. CDR3 length: 15 amino acids. Germline V gene data show CDR1 as DFQATT and CDR2 as SNEGSKA (reference sequence). The CDR3 loop is CSAREQGAQRYGYTF. CDR3 nucleotide sequence: TGCAGTGCTAGAGAACAGGGGGCGCAACGGTATGGCTACACCTTC.

The CDR3 sequence is CASSNDRSPRSYEQYF. The CDR3 DNA sequence: TGTGCCAGCAGTAACGACAGGAGCCCCAGGTCCTACGAGCAGTACTTC. This sequence joins TRBV28 and TRBJ2-7; D possibly corresponds to TRBD1 (6 bases). Trimming took off 5 bases at V and 1 base at J, with 18 bases between the two ends. Germline-derived CDR1 and CDR2 are MDHEN and SYDVKM. This CDR3 is built from 16 residues. The full variable domain, completed using reference TRBV28 and TRBJ2-7, is DVKVTQSSRYLVKRTGEKVFLECVQDMDHENMFWYRQDPGLGLRLIYFSYDVKMKEKGDIPEGYSVSREKKERFSLILESASTNQTSMYLCASSNDRSPRSYEQYFGPGTRLTVT.

There are a few counts of this clonotype. This chain connects TRBV11-2 to TRBJ1-6; unclear D gene. V lost 1 base to trimming and J lost 4 bases, with 5 bases between them. The CDR3 runs 14 residues. CDR1 SGHAT and CDR2 FQNNGV come from the germline V gene. CDR3 coding DNA: TGTGCCAGCAGCTTAGGGGAGTATAATTCACCCCTCCACTTT. Translation gives CASSLGEYNSPLHF.

CDR3 in amino acids: CASSVLAALYEQYF. The CDR3 DNA reads TGTGCCAGCAGTGTACTAGCAGCTCTCTACGAGCAGTACTTC. This chain links TRBV2 with TRBJ2-7; D is perhaps TRBD2 (6 bases). The germline V gene has CDR1 SNHLY and CDR2 FYNNEI. This CDR3 is built from 14 residues. The ends were cut back, 4 bases at V and 3 bases at J, with 13 bases in the middle.